Described below is a single T cell receptor beta chain sequence and its context. The antigen remains undetermined. For TCR beta, cDNA was produced by 5'RACE template switching with UMIs. TCRdb re-analyzed the 5' RACE reads; it lists each CDR3 protein once, without DNA. With 140,000 or so distinct CDR3 sequences in the sample, the ten largest clones hold roughly 12%. The data derive from a study of T cells expressing NK-cell markers. At the level of the study: Sorted CD3+CD56+NKG2C+, CD3+CD56+NKG2C- and CD3+CD56-NKG2C+ T-cell subsets were beta-chain profiled. The study sequenced eight donors, seven HCMV-seropositive and one seronegative.

Study-wide results and limits: Dominance of the CD3+CD56-NKG2C+ fraction by these clonotypes also held in several donors.

The receptor was isolated from a man between 18 and 35 years old in good health. Sequencing was done on a sample of blood T cells: a sorted CD56 or NKG2C T cell subset, CD4+ or CD8+ T cells, or bulk PBMC T cells (not recorded which).

CDR3 protein: CASSQDLGTGSYEQYF. The chain combines TRBV4-2 with TRBJ2-7; checking the TCRdb D call of TRBD1 is not possible without DNA. The CDR3 has 16 amino acids. Germline assignment: CDR1 LGHNA and CDR2 YNFKEQ.